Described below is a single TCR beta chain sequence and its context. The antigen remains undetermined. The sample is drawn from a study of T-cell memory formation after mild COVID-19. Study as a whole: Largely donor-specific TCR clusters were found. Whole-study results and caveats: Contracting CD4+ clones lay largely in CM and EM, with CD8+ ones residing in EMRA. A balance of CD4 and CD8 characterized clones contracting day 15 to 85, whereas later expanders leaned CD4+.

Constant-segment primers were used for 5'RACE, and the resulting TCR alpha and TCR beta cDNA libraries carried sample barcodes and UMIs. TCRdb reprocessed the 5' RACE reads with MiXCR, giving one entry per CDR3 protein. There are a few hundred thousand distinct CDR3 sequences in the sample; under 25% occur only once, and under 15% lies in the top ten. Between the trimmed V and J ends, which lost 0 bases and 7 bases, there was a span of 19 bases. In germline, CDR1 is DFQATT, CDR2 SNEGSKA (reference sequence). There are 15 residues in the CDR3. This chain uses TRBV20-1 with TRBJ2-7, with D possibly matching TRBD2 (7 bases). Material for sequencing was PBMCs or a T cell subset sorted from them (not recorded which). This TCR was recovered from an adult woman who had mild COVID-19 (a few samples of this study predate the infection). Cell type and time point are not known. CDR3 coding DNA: TGCAGTGCTAGAGATTGGGTGGTGGGGGGGCGAGAGCAGTACTTC. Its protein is CSARDWVVGGREQYF.